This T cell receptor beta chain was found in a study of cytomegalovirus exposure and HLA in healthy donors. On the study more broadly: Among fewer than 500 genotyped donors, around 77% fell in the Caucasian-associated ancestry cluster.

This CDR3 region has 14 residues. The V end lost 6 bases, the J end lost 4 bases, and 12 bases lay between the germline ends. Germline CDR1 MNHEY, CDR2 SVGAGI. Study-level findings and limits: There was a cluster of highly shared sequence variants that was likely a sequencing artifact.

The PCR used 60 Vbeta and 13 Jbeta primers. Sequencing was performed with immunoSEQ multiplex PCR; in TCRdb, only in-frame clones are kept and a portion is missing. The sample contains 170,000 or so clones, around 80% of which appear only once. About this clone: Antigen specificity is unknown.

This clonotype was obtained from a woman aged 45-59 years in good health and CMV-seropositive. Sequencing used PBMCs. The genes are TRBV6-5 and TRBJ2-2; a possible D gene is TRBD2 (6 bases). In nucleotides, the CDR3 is TGTGCCAGCAGGCTGGGGACTTCCACCGGGGAGCTGTTTTTT. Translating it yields CASRLGTSTGELFF.